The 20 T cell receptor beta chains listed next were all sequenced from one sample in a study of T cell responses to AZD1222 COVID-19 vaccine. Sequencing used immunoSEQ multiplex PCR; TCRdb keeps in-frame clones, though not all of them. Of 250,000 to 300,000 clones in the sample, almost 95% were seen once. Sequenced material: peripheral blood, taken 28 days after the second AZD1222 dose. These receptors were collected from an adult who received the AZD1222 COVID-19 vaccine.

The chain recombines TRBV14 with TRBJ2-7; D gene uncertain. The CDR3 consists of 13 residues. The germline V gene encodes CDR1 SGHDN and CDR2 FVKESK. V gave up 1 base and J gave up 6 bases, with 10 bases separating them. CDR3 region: CASSQGLQLEQYF. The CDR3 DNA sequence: TGTGCCAGCAGCCAAGGATTACAGCTCGAGCAGTACTTC.

The CDR3 reads CASSSSYGRWYGYTF. The CDR3 DNA sequence: TGCGCCAGCAGCTCGTCATATGGGAGATGGTATGGCTACACCTTC. The chain combines TRBV5-1 with TRBJ1-2; D uncertain. In germline, CDR1 is SGHRS, CDR2 YFSETQ. Trimming removed 3 bases at V and 5 bases at J, with 17 bases between. The CDR3 loop spans 15 amino acids. Supplemented by reference TRBV5-1 and TRBJ1-2, the full variable domain reads KAGVTQTPRYLIKTRGQQVTLSCSPISGHRSVSWYQQTPGQGLQFLFEYFSETQRNKGNFPGRFSGRQFSNSRSEMNVSTLELGDSALYLCASSSSYGRWYGYTFGSGTRLTVV.

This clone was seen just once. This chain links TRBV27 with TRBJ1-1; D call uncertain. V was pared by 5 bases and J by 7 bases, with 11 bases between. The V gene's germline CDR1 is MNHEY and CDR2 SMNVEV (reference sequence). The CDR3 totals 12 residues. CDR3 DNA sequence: TGTGCCAGCAGTATGCGGACGGATGAAGCTTTCTTT. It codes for CASSMRTDEAFF.

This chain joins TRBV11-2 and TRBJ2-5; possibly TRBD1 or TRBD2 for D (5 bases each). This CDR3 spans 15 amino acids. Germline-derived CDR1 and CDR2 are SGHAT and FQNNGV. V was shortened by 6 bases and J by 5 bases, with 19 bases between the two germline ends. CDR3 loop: CASSPSGTLPETQYF. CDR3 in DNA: TGTGCCAGCAGTCCCTCCGGGACGCTCCCCGAGACCCAGTACTTC. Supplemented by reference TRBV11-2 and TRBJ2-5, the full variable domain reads EAGVAQSPRYKIIEKRQSVAFWCNPISGHATLYWYQQILGQGPKLLIQFQNNGVVDDSQLPKDRFSAERLKGVDSTLKIQPAKLEDSAVYLCASSPSGTLPETQYFGPGTRLLVL.

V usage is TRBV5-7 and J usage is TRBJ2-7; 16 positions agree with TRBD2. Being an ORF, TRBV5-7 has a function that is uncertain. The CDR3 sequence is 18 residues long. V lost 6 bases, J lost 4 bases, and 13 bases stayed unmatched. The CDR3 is CASTPPGLAGGLIYEQYF. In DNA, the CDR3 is TGTGCCAGCACGCCTCCGGGACTAGCGGGGGGGCTAATTTACGAGCAGTACTTC.

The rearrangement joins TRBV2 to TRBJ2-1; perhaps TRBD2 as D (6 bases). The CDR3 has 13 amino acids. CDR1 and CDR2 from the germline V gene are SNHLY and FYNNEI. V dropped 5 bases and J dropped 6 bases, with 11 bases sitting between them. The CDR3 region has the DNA TGTGCCAGCAGTTGGGACTCGGGCAATGAGCAGTTCTTC. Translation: CASSWDSGNEQFF.

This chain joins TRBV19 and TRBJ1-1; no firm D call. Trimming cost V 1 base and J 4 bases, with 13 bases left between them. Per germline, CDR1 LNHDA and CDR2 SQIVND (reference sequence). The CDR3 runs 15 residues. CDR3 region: CASSIGREWGTEAFF. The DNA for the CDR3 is TGTGCCAGTAGTATAGGGAGGGAGTGGGGCACTGAAGCTTTCTTT.

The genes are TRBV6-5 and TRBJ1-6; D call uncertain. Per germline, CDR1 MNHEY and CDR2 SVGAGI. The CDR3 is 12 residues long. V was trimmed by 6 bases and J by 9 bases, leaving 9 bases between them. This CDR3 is CASRHSGSPLHF. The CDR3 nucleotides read TGTGCCAGCAGACACAGTGGTTCACCCCTCCACTTT.

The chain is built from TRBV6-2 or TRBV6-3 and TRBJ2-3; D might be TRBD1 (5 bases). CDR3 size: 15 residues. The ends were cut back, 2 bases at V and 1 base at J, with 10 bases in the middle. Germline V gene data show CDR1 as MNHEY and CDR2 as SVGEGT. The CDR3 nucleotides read TGTGCCAGCAGTTACATTGGGGCTGGCACAGATACGCAGTATTTT. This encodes CASSYIGAGTDTQYF.

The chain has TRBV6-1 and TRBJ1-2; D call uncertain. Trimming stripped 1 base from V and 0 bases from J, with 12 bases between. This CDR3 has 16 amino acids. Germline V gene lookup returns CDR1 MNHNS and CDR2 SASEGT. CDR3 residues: CASSEGPGGANYGYTF. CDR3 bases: TGTGCCAGCAGTGAAGGGCCGGGTGGGGCTAACTATGGCTACACCTTC.

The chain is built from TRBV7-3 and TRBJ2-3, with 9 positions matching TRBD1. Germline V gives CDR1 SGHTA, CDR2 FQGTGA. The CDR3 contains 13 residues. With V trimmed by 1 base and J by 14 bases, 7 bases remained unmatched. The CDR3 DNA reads TGTGCCAGCAGCTTAAGCCGGGACAGGGTGCGGTATTTT. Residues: CASSLSRDRVRYF. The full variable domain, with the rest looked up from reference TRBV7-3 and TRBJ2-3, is GAGVSQTPSNKVTEKGKYVELRCDPISGHTALYWYRQSLGQGPEFLIYFQGTGAADDSGLPNDRFFAVRPEGSVSTLKIQRTERGDSAVYLCASSLSRDRVRYFGPGTRLTVL.

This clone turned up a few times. The CDR3 region is CASRTTGGASKNIQYF. In DNA form, the CDR3 reads TGTGCCAGCAGAACCACAGGGGGCGCTTCCAAAAACATTCAGTACTTC. The V gene is TRBV28, the J gene TRBJ2-4, with 9 positions matching TRBD1. The CDR3 sequence is 16 residues long. V was pared by 6 bases and J by 2 bases, with 8 bases of the junction left unmatched. The V gene's germline CDR1 is MDHEN and CDR2 SYDVKM.

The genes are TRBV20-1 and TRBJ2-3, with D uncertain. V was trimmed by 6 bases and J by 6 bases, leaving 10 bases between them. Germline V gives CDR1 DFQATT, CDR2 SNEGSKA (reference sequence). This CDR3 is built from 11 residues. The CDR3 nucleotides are TGCAGTGCCCGGATCAGGGATACGCAGTATTTT. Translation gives CSARIRDTQYF.

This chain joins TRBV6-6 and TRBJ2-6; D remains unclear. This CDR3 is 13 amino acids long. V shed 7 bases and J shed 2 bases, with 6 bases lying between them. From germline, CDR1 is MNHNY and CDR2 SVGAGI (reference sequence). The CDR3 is CASIGAGANVLTF. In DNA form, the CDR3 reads TGTGCCAGCATTGGCGCTGGGGCCAACGTCCTGACTTTC.

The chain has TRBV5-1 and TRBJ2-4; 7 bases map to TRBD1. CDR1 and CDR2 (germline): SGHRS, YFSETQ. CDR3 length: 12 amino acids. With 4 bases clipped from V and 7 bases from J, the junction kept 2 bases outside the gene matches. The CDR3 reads CASSGDSNIQYF. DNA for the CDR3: TGCGCCAGCAGCGGGGACAGTAACATTCAGTACTTC.

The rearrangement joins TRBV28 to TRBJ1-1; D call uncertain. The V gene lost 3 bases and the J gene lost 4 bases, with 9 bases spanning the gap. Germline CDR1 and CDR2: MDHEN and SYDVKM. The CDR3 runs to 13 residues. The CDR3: CASSFLSATEAFF. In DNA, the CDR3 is TGTGCCAGCAGTTTTTTGAGTGCCACTGAAGCTTTCTTT.

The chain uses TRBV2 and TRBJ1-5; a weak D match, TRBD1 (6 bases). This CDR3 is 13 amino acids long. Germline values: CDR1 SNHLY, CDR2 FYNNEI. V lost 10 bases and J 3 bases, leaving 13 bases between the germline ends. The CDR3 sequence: CATTRDNNQPQHF. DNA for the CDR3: TGTGCCACAACCCGGGACAACAATCAGCCCCAGCATTTT.

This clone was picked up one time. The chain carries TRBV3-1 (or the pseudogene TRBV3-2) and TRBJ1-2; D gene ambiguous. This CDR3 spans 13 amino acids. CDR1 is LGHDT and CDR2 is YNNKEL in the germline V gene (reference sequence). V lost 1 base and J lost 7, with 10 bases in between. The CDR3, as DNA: TGTGCCAGCAGCCAAGTTCAGGAGGGTGGCTACACCTTC. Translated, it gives CASSQVQEGGYTF.

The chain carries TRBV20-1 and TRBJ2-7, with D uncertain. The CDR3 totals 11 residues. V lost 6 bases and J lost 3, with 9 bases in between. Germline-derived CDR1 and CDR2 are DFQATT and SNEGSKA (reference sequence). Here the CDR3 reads CSAADGYEQYF. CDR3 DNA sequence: TGCAGTGCGGCCGACGGCTACGAGCAGTACTTC.

The CDR3: CASSWREGFTGELFF. The DNA for the CDR3 is TGTGCCAGCAGCTGGCGGGAGGGGTTCACCGGGGAGCTGTTTTTT. The V gene is TRBV9, the J gene TRBJ2-2, with 9 nucleotides matching TRBD2. J was trimmed by 4 bases and V by 4 bases; bases with no gene match: 5. The CDR3 length is 15 residues. Germline CDR1 is SGDLS and CDR2 is YYNGEE.